This paragraph covers one T cell receptor (beta chain) sequence. The antigen is not known. Time point meaning: cycle 4 day 1 (C4D1), after more than 5 weeks of nivolumab. All trial patients relapsed after autologous stem cell transplantation. Negative magnetic selection isolated CD4+ T cells from thawed PBMCs. Complete response, partial response or progressive disease constituted the best response categories observed. Some clones are missing from TCRdb's copy, which holds only in-frame ones; the method was immunoSEQ multiplex PCR. This sample carries tens of thousands of clones, 86% of them seen once, and the ten largest clones take approximately 0.49%. The data stem from a study of PD-1 blockade in classical Hodgkin lymphoma. The overall study: It was nivolumab at 3 mg/kg, given intravenously every 2 weeks, that patients received.

V gave up 1 base and J gave up 3 bases, with 9 bases separating them. Germline lookup yields CDR1 KGHSH and CDR2 LQKENI. The CDR3 has 14 residues. General study results and limits: Newly diagnosed patients reportedly had lower baseline TCR diversity than healthy donors. Any patient who commenced nivolumab under 1 year after ASCT was excluded.

The specimen was CD4+ T cells from blood, collected before the fourth cycle of nivolumab. The sequence was collected from a human donor with classical Hodgkin lymphoma. The rearrangement joins TRBV18 to TRBJ2-5; D is perhaps TRBD2 (5 bases). CDR3 sequence: CASSPRMGEETQYF. The DNA of the CDR3 is TGTGCCAGCTCACCACGGATGGGAGAAGAGACCCAGTACTTC.